This is a list of T cell receptor beta chains from one sample in a study of molecular identifiers for immune sequencing clone quantification. TCRdb ran MiXCR on the PCR reads and lists one entry per CDR3 protein. The repertoire consists of under 600,000 distinct CDR3 sequences, with around a fifth occurring once and the leading ten covering roughly 0.81%. The sample comprised naive CD8+ T cells from blood, with Jurkat cell RNA spiked in. These receptors all come from a human donor in good health. Some libraries in this study had Jurkat cell RNA spiked in. CDR3s include the opening cysteine and the closing phenylalanine or tryptophan. Each record gives: D gene, J gene, V gene, clone size, CDR3 DNA, CDR3 protein. A D gene is named only where the DNA matches it firmly. Clone size is stated in some rows and not others, as once, few, many or a class when expanded.

D gene: NA
J gene: TRBJ2-6
V gene: TRBV7-3
clone size: few
CDR3 DNA: TGTGCCAGCAGTCCTACCAAGGGGTCTGGGGCCAACGTCCTGACTTTC
CDR3 protein: CASSPTKGSGANVLTF

D gene: TRBD2
J gene: TRBJ2-3
V gene: TRBV6-1
clone size: many
CDR3 DNA: TGTGCCAGCGCTTCTAGCGGCTCGATGCCAGATACGCAGTATTTT
CDR3 protein: CASASSGSMPDTQYF

D gene: NA
J gene: TRBJ2-1
V gene: TRBV28
clone size: few
CDR3 DNA: TGTGCCAGCAGTGACGACGAGACTCTGGGGTCCAATGAGCAGTTCTTC
CDR3 protein: CASSDDETLGSNEQFF

D gene: NA
J gene: TRBJ2-7
V gene: TRBV5-5
clone size: NA
CDR3 DNA: TGTGCCAGCAGCTCTAGCCGTTCCAGCTACGAGCAGTACTTC
CDR3 protein: CASSSSRSSYEQYF

D gene: NA
J gene: TRBJ2-2
V gene: TRBV7-9
clone size: few
CDR3 DNA: TGTGCCAGCAGCTTAACGGCCAACGGGGAGCTGTTTTTT
CDR3 protein: CASSLTANGELFF

D gene: NA
J gene: TRBJ1-1
V gene: TRBV6-2/TRBV6-3
clone size: many
CDR3 DNA: TGTGCCAGCAGCTACGGAGGGAGTGAAGCTTTCTTT
CDR3 protein: CASSYGGSEAFF

D gene: NA
J gene: TRBJ2-7
V gene: TRBV7-9
clone size: many
CDR3 DNA: TGTGCCAGCAGCCCGCGCGGGGTCCTCTCCTACGAGCAGTACTTC
CDR3 protein: CASSPRGVLSYEQYF

D gene: NA
J gene: TRBJ1-4
V gene: TRBV2
clone size: NA
CDR3 DNA: TGTGCCTCCGAGGAGGGGGGGGCGCGGACTAATGAAAAACTGTTTTTT
CDR3 protein: CASEEGGARTNEKLFF

D gene: NA
J gene: TRBJ2-1
V gene: TRBV27
clone size: few
CDR3 DNA: TGTGCCAGCAGCCAGGACCACTACAATGAGCAGTTCTTC
CDR3 protein: CASSQDHYNEQFF

D gene: NA
J gene: TRBJ1-2
V gene: TRBV4-1
clone size: many
CDR3 DNA: TGCGCCAGCAGCCAAGATAATCGACAGAACTATGGCTACACCTTC
CDR3 protein: CASSQDNRQNYGYTF

D gene: NA
J gene: TRBJ2-1
V gene: TRBV27
clone size: many
CDR3 DNA: TGTGCCAGTAGTATTTCGGGGAGCTCCTACAATGAGCAGTTCTTC
CDR3 protein: CASSISGSSYNEQFF

D gene: NA
J gene: TRBJ2-1
V gene: TRBV6-5
clone size: many
CDR3 DNA: TGTGCCAGCAGTTACTCCGGCCCAGAAACAAGCTCCTACAATGAGCAGTTCTTC
CDR3 protein: CASSYSGPETSSYNEQFF

D gene: NA
J gene: TRBJ2-2
V gene: TRBV9
clone size: NA
CDR3 DNA: TGTGCCAGCAGCGTGGGCTACTCGAACACCGGGGAGCTGTTTTTT
CDR3 protein: CASSVGYSNTGELFF

D gene: NA
J gene: TRBJ1-4
V gene: TRBV12-3/TRBV12-4
clone size: few
CDR3 DNA: TGTGCCAGCAGTTTCGACGCCGGAGAGGAAAAACTGTTTTTT
CDR3 protein: CASSFDAGEEKLFF

D gene: NA
J gene: TRBJ2-7
V gene: TRBV4-1
clone size: few
CDR3 DNA: TGCGCCAGCAGCCAGGGACAACGGCGGGACTTC
CDR3 protein: CASSQGQRRDF

D gene: NA
J gene: TRBJ2-7
V gene: TRBV7-9
clone size: NA
CDR3 DNA: TGTGCCAGCAGCTCCCCATACTACGAGCAGTACTTC
CDR3 protein: CASSSPYYEQYF

D gene: NA
J gene: TRBJ2-1
V gene: TRBV7-3
clone size: few
CDR3 DNA: TGTGCCAGCAGCCTCCACGCCAATAGCGGTCTCAAGCAGTTCTTC
CDR3 protein: CASSLHANSGLKQFF

D gene: TRBD2
J gene: TRBJ2-1
V gene: TRBV30
clone size: many
CDR3 DNA: TGTGCCTGGAGTGTCCCGGGACTAGGGTATGAGCAGTTCTTC
CDR3 protein: CAWSVPGLGYEQFF

D gene: TRBD1
J gene: TRBJ2-7
V gene: TRBV4-1
clone size: many
CDR3 DNA: TGCGCCAGCAGCCAAGATCCGGGGACAGTTTACGAGCAGTACTTC
CDR3 protein: CASSQDPGTVYEQYF

D gene: NA
J gene: TRBJ2-7
V gene: TRBV7-9
clone size: few
CDR3 DNA: TGTGCCAGCAGCTCCTTAAACCCGGGACCCCACTACGAGCAGTACTTC
CDR3 protein: CASSSLNPGPHYEQYF

D gene: NA
J gene: TRBJ2-7
V gene: TRBV20-1
clone size: few
CDR3 DNA: TGCAGTGCTAGATCTCTAGCGAACTACGAGCAGTACTTC
CDR3 protein: CSARSLANYEQYF

D gene: NA
J gene: TRBJ2-3
V gene: TRBV7-2
clone size: many
CDR3 DNA: TGTGCCAGCAGCTTAGGAGGACCGATTACGCAGTATTTT
CDR3 protein: CASSLGGPITQYF

D gene: NA
J gene: TRBJ1-5
V gene: TRBV4-1
clone size: many
CDR3 DNA: TGCGCCAGCAGCCAAGATCCGGGGGCGGGCAATCAGCCCCAGCATTTT
CDR3 protein: CASSQDPGAGNQPQHF

D gene: NA
J gene: TRBJ2-2
V gene: TRBV7-9
clone size: NA
CDR3 DNA: TGTGCCAGCAACTTAACAGGGAAGGGCACCGGGGAGCTGTTTTTT
CDR3 protein: CASNLTGKGTGELFF

D gene: NA
J gene: TRBJ2-3
V gene: TRBV7-6
clone size: many
CDR3 DNA: TGTGCCAGCAGCCCCATTGAGCGGAACCTCACAGATACGCAGTATTTT
CDR3 protein: CASSPIERNLTDTQYF

D gene: TRBD2
J gene: TRBJ2-3
V gene: TRBV27
clone size: NA
CDR3 DNA: TGTGCCAGCAGTTTATTCCCAGCGGGAGGGTCAGATACGCAGTATTTT
CDR3 protein: CASSLFPAGGSDTQYF

D gene: NA
J gene: TRBJ1-1
V gene: TRBV28
clone size: many
CDR3 DNA: TGTGCCAGCAGTTTCATGCGGGGGGCTTACACTGAAGCTTTCTTT
CDR3 protein: CASSFMRGAYTEAFF

D gene: NA
J gene: TRBJ2-3
V gene: TRBV19
clone size: NA
CDR3 DNA: TGTGCCAGTAAATTGCGGGCTACGCAGTATTTT
CDR3 protein: CASKLRATQYF

D gene: NA
J gene: TRBJ2-4
V gene: TRBV12-3/TRBV12-4
clone size: NA
CDR3 DNA: TGTGCCAGCGGAATGCGGGACAGCGAAAACATTCAGTACTTC
CDR3 protein: CASGMRDSENIQYF

D gene: NA
J gene: TRBJ1-2
V gene: TRBV29-1
clone size: many
CDR3 DNA: TGCAGCGTTGAAGATCCTCACACAACTAACTATGGCTACACCTTC
CDR3 protein: CSVEDPHTTNYGYTF

D gene: NA
J gene: TRBJ2-7
V gene: TRBV10-3
clone size: NA
CDR3 DNA: TGTGCCATCAGTGACACAACCGAAATTACCCTGGAGCAGTACTTC
CDR3 protein: CAISDTTEITLEQYF

D gene: NA
J gene: TRBJ2-5
V gene: TRBV3-1
clone size: many
CDR3 DNA: TGTGCCAGCATCAGCCGGGGGTTGCAAGAGACCCAGTACTTC
CDR3 protein: CASISRGLQETQYF

D gene: TRBD1
J gene: TRBJ2-3
V gene: TRBV27
clone size: NA
CDR3 DNA: TGTGCCAGCAGGGACAGGGAGCTTGGCACAGATACGCAGTATTTT
CDR3 protein: CASRDRELGTDTQYF

D gene: NA
J gene: TRBJ1-5
V gene: TRBV19
clone size: few
CDR3 DNA: TGTGCCAGTGGATCGGGGGGCCAGCCCCAGCATTTT
CDR3 protein: CASGSGGQPQHF

D gene: NA
J gene: TRBJ1-5
V gene: TRBV27
clone size: many
CDR3 DNA: TGTGCCAGCAGTTTATCGGGATACAATCAGCCCCAGCATTTT
CDR3 protein: CASSLSGYNQPQHF

D gene: TRBD2
J gene: TRBJ2-7
V gene: TRBV4-3
clone size: many
CDR3 DNA: TGCGCCAGCAGCCCCGGGACTAGGACCTACGAGCAGTACTTC
CDR3 protein: CASSPGTRTYEQYF

D gene: NA
J gene: TRBJ2-5
V gene: TRBV15
clone size: many
CDR3 DNA: TGTGCCACCAGCAGAGATTTACAAGAGACCCAGTACTTC
CDR3 protein: CATSRDLQETQYF

D gene: NA
J gene: TRBJ1-3
V gene: TRBV20-1
clone size: NA
CDR3 DNA: TGCAGTGCTAGGACGGCTGGTTCTGGAAACACCATATATTTT
CDR3 protein: CSARTAGSGNTIYF

D gene: NA
J gene: TRBJ2-7
V gene: TRBV19
clone size: many
CDR3 DNA: TGTGCCTCGGGAGAAGAGTACGAGCAGTACTTC
CDR3 protein: CASGEEYEQYF

D gene: NA
J gene: TRBJ1-5
V gene: TRBV7-9
clone size: many
CDR3 DNA: TGTGCCAGCAGCTTGGGGAATCGGCCCCAGCATTTT
CDR3 protein: CASSLGNRPQHF

D gene: TRBD1
J gene: TRBJ1-5
V gene: TRBV28
clone size: many
CDR3 DNA: TGTGCCAGCAGCCCGGACAGGGAGTTCAATCAGCCCCAGCATTTT
CDR3 protein: CASSPDREFNQPQHF

D gene: NA
J gene: TRBJ1-4
V gene: TRBV4-2
clone size: many
CDR3 DNA: TGTGCCAGCAGCCAAGACGGTGAAAAACTGTTTTTT
CDR3 protein: CASSQDGEKLFF

D gene: NA
J gene: TRBJ2-5
V gene: TRBV11-2
clone size: few
CDR3 DNA: TGTGCCAGCAGCTTAACGACGGACCAGTACTTC
CDR3 protein: CASSLTTDQYF

D gene: NA
J gene: TRBJ2-1
V gene: TRBV4-3
clone size: few
CDR3 DNA: TGCGCCAGCAGCCAAGATCTAGGGGTCGGGAGCTCCTACAATGAGCAGTTCTTC
CDR3 protein: CASSQDLGVGSSYNEQFF

D gene: NA
J gene: TRBJ2-7
V gene: TRBV6-5
clone size: NA
CDR3 DNA: TGTGCCTGCAGTTACTCGGGTATTGGGTTTGACGAGCAGTACTTC
CDR3 protein: CACSYSGIGFDEQYF

D gene: TRBD1
J gene: TRBJ2-7
V gene: TRBV6-6
clone size: few
CDR3 DNA: TGTGCCAGCAGTTACTCGGGGACAGGGTATGAGCAGTACTTC
CDR3 protein: CASSYSGTGYEQYF

D gene: TRBD1
J gene: TRBJ2-7
V gene: TRBV28
clone size: few
CDR3 DNA: TGTGCCAGCAGGGACCCGGGACAGAGTTCTCACCAGTACTTC
CDR3 protein: CASRDPGQSSHQYF